This T cell receptor (beta chain) was sequenced during a study of cytomegalovirus exposure and HLA in healthy donors. Study results and limitations: The authors later linked a missense DCLRE1C variant to TCR beta V- and J-gene trimming. DRB1 showed the most TCR associations and HLA-C the fewest in a later analysis, as rates varied by HLA locus. TCR beta chains numbering more than 150 were designated cytomegalovirus-associated. With further analysis later on, most CMV-associated TCR beta chains appeared HLA-restricted.

Points on this clone: The target antigen is unknown.

PCR used 60 Vbeta primers and 13 Jbeta primers. Profiling relied on immunoSEQ multiplex PCR, and the TCRdb table lists in-frame clones only, not all of them. This table holds over 95,000 clones, about 83% found once. This TCR was recovered from a female donor in good health and CMV-seronegative. The material sequenced was PBMCs.

The CDR3, as DNA: TGCGCCAGCAGCTTTGGCAGGAAAAATTCACCCCTCCACTTT. Translating it yields CASSFGRKNSPLHF. The chain recombines TRBV5-1 with TRBJ1-6; unclear D gene. Between the trimmed V and J ends, which lost 2 bases and 7 bases, there was a span of 10 bases. Per the germline V gene, CDR1 is SGHRS and CDR2 is YFSETQ. This CDR3 has 14 residues.